This TCR beta chain was profiled in a study of human T cells and chemical hapten exposure listed by TCRdb under 2021. As for the study more broadly: For sensitization, 2% DPC in acetone was applied to an approximately 2 cm by approximately 2 cm area of upper inner arm skin. Throughout the roughly 24-week study period, patients were also given weekly therapeutic DPC doses on the scalp. Patch tests used Finn chambers with 0.01% DPC on the upper back, scored after 6 days by International Contact Dermatitis Research Group standards. The mostly female patient cohort included alopecia areata with under or over 50% scalp involvement, alopecia totalis and alopecia universalis. Libraries were pooled for sequencing, and variation in per-sample TCR yields was attributed mainly to small differences in library volumes within the pool. This study followed changes in the peripheral blood TCR repertoire in vivo during primary and secondary sensitization of alopecia patients to the hapten diphenylcyclopropenone (DPC). Blood was sampled from patients pre-sensitization (week 0) and at 2, 6 and about 24 weeks after DPC sensitization. Blood for TCR sequencing was provided by twenty-nine alopecia patients at one to four time points (pre-sensitization, 2, 6 and 24 weeks).

In light of the paper, this sample's time point label describes: pre-sensitization, week 0. The sample's treatment or condition label is to be understood as: therapeutic diphenylcyclopropenone sensitization with weekly scalp DPC. At every patch-test visit, the blood draw took place before the patch test was put on. To be eligible, patients had to be aged 18 to 70, diagnosed with alopecia and judged suitable for DPC therapy, while pregnant patients were excluded. Total RNA was extracted from unfractionated whole blood that had been collected in Tempus Blood RNA tubes. The library was obtained by RACE. The instrument was a NextSeq 500. During library preparation, unique molecular identifiers were attached to individual cDNA molecules so that TCRs could be counted in a quantitative, reproducible way. For every blood RNA sample, sequencing covered both the TCR alpha and TCR beta chains. The original methods were these. Samples had a median of about 90,000 TCRs, with a range from about 23,224 to 750,000. V, J and CDR3 annotation of the TCR reads was performed with the Decombinator software suite. For the PS versus PT1 abundance plots, all samples were subsampled to the same number of TCRs (28,000). TCRs were defined as expanded if absent before sensitization and observed at least eight times at the 2-week time point. Starting from the raw public reads, TCRdb applied fastp trimming at Q25, assembled clones with MiXCR and retained in-frame beta chains. Every CDR3 protein is listed once, alongside the most common genes and DNA of its rows. In this record, the V and J calls reflect TCRdb's handling and not the investigators' own analysis. The sample table lists 95,000 to 100,000 distinct CDR3 sequences, under 14% of them with a count of one. Jointly, the top ten make up 3.1% of the sample.

The table lists this clonotype with many counts. Its target antigen remains unknown. The record has no base qualities; no much larger clone is one base away. The CDR3, cysteine through phenylalanine, is 17 amino acids long. Of the read, only the CDR3 DNA is kept; its 51 bases are in frame from base 1. CDR1 and CDR2, per the germline V gene (reference sequence), are MNHEY and SMNVEV. The V end gives up 4 bases and the J end 4 bases, leaving 11 bases in the junction not matched to a gene. Study-wide conclusions, independent of this receptor: Patch test score correlated positively with the number of PT1 expanded TCRs, reaching significance at thresholds 8, 16 and 32 but not at 4. Expanded TCRs formed significantly more large CDR3 similarity clusters than pre-sensitization or healthy control sets, consistent with antigen-driven responses. After repeated subsampling, the strength of the expansion versus patch-test correlation and the threshold at which it became significant changed. Because all patients had alopecia, a presumed autoimmune disease, the immune response of the patients might differ from that of healthy individuals. No change with DPC sensitization was found in the number of TCRs above 1 in 1000 frequency, and no evidence of global repertoire structure alterations was found.

The sequence joins TRBV27 to TRBJ2-1, with 9 junctional bases fitting TRBD2. The sequence was collected from a woman aged 55-69 years with alopecia areata. Some clones in this sample may be carry-over from other donors' samples. This specimen consisted of whole blood, obtained in connection with sensitization to the hapten diphenylcyclopropenone (DPC). The CDR3: CASSSRGGLAAYNEQFF. The DNA sequence follows: TGTGCCAGCAGTTCCAGAGGGGGACTAGCTGCATACAATGAGCAGTTCTTC.